This T cell receptor (beta chain) stems from a study of follicular helper T cells after annual influenza vaccination. Study-level information: Sampling occurred days 0, 7 and 28 after each influenza vaccination. Some donors were sampled over the 2013-2014, 2014-2015 and 2015-2016 vaccinations. General study results and limits: Just roughly 9-22% of cells analyzed had recovered productive TCRB sequences.

Time point reported: 2014-2015 season, pre-vaccination. Between roughly 35 and 100 mL of blood was drawn per time point. With respect to this clone: Antigen specificity is unknown.

The length of the CDR3 is 17 residues. V was clipped by 5 bases and J by 0 bases; unmatched bases: 9. Per the germline V gene, CDR1 is MDHEN and CDR2 is SYDVKM. Clones were read by immunoSEQ multiplex PCR, and TCRdb kept only the in-frame ones, dropping some. The profile shows approximately 11,000 clones, roughly 86% of them singletons. This clonotype was sampled from an adult who received the influenza vaccine. This chain joins TRBV28 and TRBJ2-7; TRBD2 matches at 11 bases. The specimen was CXCR5- memory CD4+ T cells sorted from blood, collected on the day of influenza vaccination. Here the CDR3 reads CASSRPGLAEHSYEQYF. DNA for the CDR3: TGTGCCAGCAGTCGCCCGGGACTAGCGGAACACTCCTACGAGCAGTACTTC. The variable domain in full, with the rest retrieved from reference TRBV28 and TRBJ2-7, is DVKVTQSSRYLVKRTGEKVFLECVQDMDHENMFWYRQDPGLGLRLIYFSYDVKMKEKGDIPEGYSVSREKKERFSLILESASTNQTSMYLCASSRPGLAEHSYEQYFGPGTRLTVT.